What follows are 22 T cell receptor beta chains derived from one specimen sequenced in a study of blood T cell repertoires in COVID-19. Clones were sequenced by immunoSEQ multiplex PCR, and TCRdb holds only the in-frame ones, with some missing. The sample has about 240,000 clones; roughly 91% are singletons. What was sequenced was PBMCs or T cells enriched from blood (not recorded which). The receptors here all came from a woman in her twenties or thirties who had recovered from COVID-19.

The J gene is TRBJ1-5, the V gene TRBV10-3, with D possibly being TRBD1 (6 bases). Trimming pared 6 bases from V and 6 bases from J, leaving 15 bases between. The germline gives CDR1 ENHRY, CDR2 SYGVKD. This CDR3 is 14 amino acids long. CDR3 loop: CAISPDREAQPQHF. The CDR3 DNA reads TGTGCCATCAGCCCGGACAGAGAAGCTCAGCCCCAGCATTTT.

The chain is built from TRBV5-1 and TRBJ1-2; 8 bases are shared with TRBD1. Trimming took 2 bases from V and 6 from J; bases not matched to a gene: 3. Germline CDR1 and CDR2: SGHRS and YFSETQ. The CDR3 has 13 amino acids. The CDR3 is CASSFNRGNGYTF. The CDR3 bases are TGCGCCAGCAGCTTCAACAGGGGGAATGGCTACACCTTC.

The chain has TRBV28 and TRBJ1-6; TRBD1 matches 8 bases. Germline V CDR1 and CDR2: MDHEN, SYDVKM. J was trimmed by 7 bases and V by 2 bases; bases with no gene match: 7. The CDR3 totals 16 residues. The DNA of the CDR3 is TGTGCCAGCAGTTTACCCGGTCAGGGGGCGAATTCACCCCTCCACTTT. It yields the protein CASSLPGQGANSPLHF.

On this clone itself: The identical CDR3 is also encoded by other nucleotide sequences in the sample. The chain couples TRBV9 to TRBJ1-1; a possible D gene is TRBD1 (5 bases). Looked up from germline, CDR1 is SGDLS and CDR2 is YYNGEE. Trimming took off 2 bases at V and 3 bases at J, with 8 bases between the two ends. This CDR3 spans 13 amino acids. The CDR3, as DNA: TGTGCCAGCAGCGTGGGGGGATACACTGAAGCTTTCTTT. Its protein product is CASSVGGYTEAFF.

The chain couples TRBV19 to TRBJ2-1, with D perhaps matching TRBD2 (5 bases). V was clipped by 1 base and J by 7 bases, with 11 bases between them. The CDR3 runs 14 residues. CDR1 is LNHDA, CDR2 SQIVND, per germline (reference sequence). The CDR3 region has the DNA TGTGCCAGTAGTATAGTAACCGAGGGAAATGAGCAGTTCTTC. Translation gives CASSIVTEGNEQFF.

The chain links TRBV19 to TRBJ1-2; 7 bases fit TRBD1. Germline trimming cut 6 bases from V and 3 bases from J; bases unmatched to any gene: 19. Germline CDR1 LNHDA, CDR2 SQIVND (reference sequence). There are 18 residues in the CDR3. In nucleotides, the CDR3 is TGTGCCAGTAGAAATCCCCGTTGGGGGGACAGAAAGCACTATGGCTACACCTTC. It yields the protein CASRNPRWGDRKHYGYTF.

The chain carries TRBV25-1 and TRBJ1-1, with a weak D call TRBD1 (5 bases). Germline lookup yields CDR1 MGHDK and CDR2 SYGVNS. Trimming took 5 bases from V and 6 from J, leaving 13 bases between them. The CDR3 is 13 residues long. CDR3 nucleotide sequence: TGTGCCAGCAGTAGGCAGGGTTTGGCTGAAGCTTTCTTT. Translation: CASSRQGLAEAFF.

As DNA, the CDR3 is TGCGCCAGCATGCCCCACGCCCGGAATGAGCAGTTCTTC. It specifies CASMPHARNEQFF. The V gene is TRBV5-1, the J gene TRBJ2-1; D gene ambiguous. V lost 6 bases and J lost 7, with 14 bases in between. Germline CDR1 and CDR2: SGHRS and YFSETQ. CDR3 length: 13 residues.

The V call is TRBV18, the J call TRBJ1-5; a possible D gene is TRBD1 (6 bases). V was shortened by 6 bases and J by 0 bases, with 15 bases between the two germline ends. The CDR3 runs to 16 residues. CDR1 KGHSH and CDR2 LQKENI come from the germline V gene. The CDR3 sequence is CASSYTGPISNQPQHF. CDR3 in DNA: TGTGCCAGCTCGTATACAGGGCCGATTAGCAATCAGCCCCAGCATTTT.

This chain joins TRBV27 and TRBJ1-2; D perhaps matches TRBD1 (5 bases). Trimming cost V 4 bases and J 1 base, with 13 bases left between them. The germline CDR1 and CDR2 sequences are MNHEY and SMNVEV (reference sequence). CDR3 size: 15 residues. The CDR3 is CASSSPGGGNYGYTF. Written as DNA, the CDR3 is TGTGCCAGCAGTTCCCCCGGGGGGGGTAACTATGGCTACACCTTC.

The chain recombines TRBV28 with TRBJ1-1; D might be TRBD1 (6 bases). CDR1 and CDR2 (germline): MDHEN, SYDVKM. V was pared by 5 bases and J by 8 bases, with 18 bases between. The CDR3 has 14 residues. The CDR3 loop reads CASSPPDRGLEAFF. The CDR3 DNA is TGTGCCAGCAGTCCGCCGGACAGAGGCTTGGAAGCTTTCTTT.

J is TRBJ1-5 and V is TRBV3-1 (or the pseudogene TRBV3-2), with 8 bases matching TRBD1. The junction had 7 bases not matched to a gene; V was cut back by 2 bases and J by 4 bases. CDR3 size: 16 residues. From germline, CDR1 is LGHDT and CDR2 YNNKEL (reference sequence). CDR3 DNA sequence: TGTGCCAGCAGCCAACAGACAGGGGCACCAAATCAGCCCCAGCATTTT. Amino acid sequence: CASSQQTGAPNQPQHF.

The rearrangement links TRBV9 to TRBJ2-3, with D maybe TRBD2 (6 bases). The CDR3 is made up of 14 amino acids. Between the trimmed V and J ends, which lost 6 bases and 1 base, there was a span of 12 bases. The germline V gene encodes CDR1 SGDLS and CDR2 YYNGEE. CDR3 loop: CASNGGLGTDTQYF. For the CDR3, the DNA is TGTGCCAGCAACGGGGGTTTGGGCACAGATACGCAGTATTTT.

The chain has TRBV7-8 and TRBJ1-5, with no clear D. Trimming pared 1 base from V and 0 bases from J, leaving 7 bases between. This CDR3 comprises 15 residues. Germline loops: CDR1 SGHVS, CDR2 FQNEAQ. The CDR3 loop reads CASSLEAYSNQPQHF. CDR3 bases: TGTGCCAGCAGCTTAGAAGCTTATAGCAATCAGCCCCAGCATTTT.

The V and J genes are TRBV5-8 and TRBJ2-7; D is perhaps TRBD2 (6 bases). With 3 bases removed from V and 3 bases from J, the gap between germline ends came to 13 bases. Germline-derived CDR1 and CDR2 are SGHTS and YDEGEE. This CDR3 is built from 14 residues. The CDR3 region is CASSWGLADYEQYF. The CDR3 coding sequence is TGTGCCAGCAGCTGGGGACTTGCCGACTACGAGCAGTACTTC.

V usage is TRBV18 and J usage is TRBJ2-2, with D possibly matching TRBD1 (7 bases). Trimming removed 3 bases at V and 5 bases at J, with 16 bases between. Germline CDR1 is KGHSH and CDR2 is LQKENI. CDR3 size: 16 residues. The CDR3: CASSPSGGSKTGELFF. The CDR3 DNA reads as TGTGCCAGCTCACCTTCAGGGGGGTCCAAGACCGGGGAGCTGTTTTTT.

The chain carries TRBV20-1 and TRBJ2-3, with 7 bases identical to TRBD2. The CDR3 has 18 residues. V shed 3 bases, J shed 3 bases, and the junction held 18 bases outside the gene matches. The germline V gene has CDR1 DFQATT and CDR2 SNEGSKA (reference sequence). Written as DNA, the CDR3 is TGCAGTGCTAGTTTATCGTCGATGGCGGGAGTTGCAACAGATACGCAGTATTTT. Its translation is CSASLSSMAGVATDTQYF.

V usage is TRBV5-1 and J usage is TRBJ2-1, with 7 nucleotides matching TRBD2. J lost 8 bases, V lost 0 bases, and 8 bases had no gene match. CDR1 SGHRS and CDR2 YFSETQ come from the germline V gene. This CDR3 has 15 amino acids. DNA for the CDR3: TGCGCCAGCAGCTTGGAACTAGCGAGTGCTCATGAGCAGTTCTTC. Protein sequence: CASSLELASAHEQFF. Drawing the rest from reference TRBV5-1 and TRBJ2-1, the complete variable domain is KAGVTQTPRYLIKTRGQQVTLSCSPISGHRSVSWYQQTPGQGLQFLFEYFSETQRNKGNFPGRFSGRQFSNSRSEMNVSTLELGDSALYLCASSLELASAHEQFFGPGTRLTVL.

The chain couples TRBV19 to TRBJ2-2; 8 bases fit TRBD1. Germline V gives CDR1 LNHDA, CDR2 SQIVND (reference sequence). Trimming removed 2 bases from V and 2 bases from J; junction bases left unmatched: 7. The CDR3 is made up of 17 amino acids. The CDR3 coding sequence is TGTGCCAGTAGTATATCCACAGGGGGAATCAACACCGGGGAGCTGTTTTTT. Encoded protein: CASSISTGGINTGELFF.

This chain joins TRBV9 and TRBJ1-3; D is unresolved. V lost 4 bases to trimming and J lost 4 bases, with 9 bases between them. CDR1 and CDR2 (germline): SGDLS, YYNGEE. The CDR3 contains 13 residues. The CDR3 reads CASSPDSGNTIYF. DNA for the CDR3: TGTGCCAGCAGCCCAGACTCCGGAAACACCATATATTTT.

The chain recombines TRBV2 with TRBJ1-1, with 7 bases lining up with TRBD1. The CDR3 loop spans 13 amino acids. Unmatched junction bases numbered 5, after V lost 6 bases and J lost 4 bases. Germline-derived CDR1 and CDR2 are SNHLY and FYNNEI. In DNA, the CDR3 is TGTGCCAGCAGGGCAGGGGGGAGCACTGAAGCTTTCTTT. Translation gives CASRAGGSTEAFF. The whole variable domain, remainder taken from reference TRBV2 and TRBJ1-1, is EPEVTQTPSHQVTQMGQEVILRCVPISNHLYFYWYRQILGQKVEFLVSFYNNEISEKSEIFDDQFSVERPDGSNFTLKIRSTKLEDSAMYFCASRAGGSTEAFFGQGTRLTVV.

CDR3 DNA: TGCGCCAGCAGCTTGGAGGCCGGGTTCTATAATTCACCCCTCCACTTT. This sequence encodes CASSLEAGFYNSPLHF. This chain uses TRBV5-1 with TRBJ1-6; D remains ambiguous. Germline V CDR1 and CDR2: SGHRS, YFSETQ. The V and J ends lost 0 bases and 3 bases respectively, with 10 bases between them. This CDR3 has 16 amino acids. Full variable domain (missing parts from reference TRBV5-1 and TRBJ1-6): KAGVTQTPRYLIKTRGQQVTLSCSPISGHRSVSWYQQTPGQGLQFLFEYFSETQRNKGNFPGRFSGRQFSNSRSEMNVSTLELGDSALYLCASSLEAGFYNSPLHFGNGTRLTVT.